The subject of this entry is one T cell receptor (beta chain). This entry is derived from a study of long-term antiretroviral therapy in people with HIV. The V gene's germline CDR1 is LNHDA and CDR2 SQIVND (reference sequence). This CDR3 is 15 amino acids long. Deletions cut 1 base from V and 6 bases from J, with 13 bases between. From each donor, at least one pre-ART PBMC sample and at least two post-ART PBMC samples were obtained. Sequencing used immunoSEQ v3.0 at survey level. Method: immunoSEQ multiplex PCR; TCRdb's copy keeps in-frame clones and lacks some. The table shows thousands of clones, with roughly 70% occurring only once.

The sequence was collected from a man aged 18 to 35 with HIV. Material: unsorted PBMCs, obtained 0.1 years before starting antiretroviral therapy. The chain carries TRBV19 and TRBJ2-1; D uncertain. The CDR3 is CASSIGPLEVNEQFF. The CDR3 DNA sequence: TGTGCCAGTAGTATAGGACCCTTGGAAGTCAATGAGCAGTTCTTC. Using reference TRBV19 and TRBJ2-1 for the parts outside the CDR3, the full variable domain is DGGITQSPKYLFRKEGQNVTLSCEQNLNHDAMYWYRQDPGQGLRLIYYSQIVNDFQKGDIAEGYSVSREKKESFPLTVTSAQKNPTAFYLCASSIGPLEVNEQFFGPGTRLTVL.